This entry features one TCR beta chain sequence. It may be a read error: a sequence one base away is much more abundant. The sample comes from a study of molecular identifiers for immune sequencing clone quantification. Germline lookup yields CDR1 DFQATT and CDR2 SNEGSKA (reference sequence). V lost 0 bases and J lost 2, with 14 bases in between. This CDR3 has 15 residues. TCRdb itself ran the PCR reads through MiXCR, one entry per CDR3 protein. In the table there are about 510,000 distinct CDR3 sequences, roughly 23% of which are singletons. The source material was naive CD8+ T cells from blood, with Jurkat cell RNA spiked in. Noted subset: FACS-sorted CD8+CD4-CCR7+CD45RA+ naive T cells. The V call is TRBV20-1, the J call TRBJ2-7, with TRBD2 as a possible D gene (5 bases). This clonotype was obtained from a human donor in good health. Some libraries in this study had Jurkat cell RNA spiked in. DNA for the CDR3: TGCAGTGCTAGAGATCCCCCCCGGGGTGCCTACGAGCAGTACTTC. Amino acid sequence: CSARDPPRGAYEQYF.